This TCR beta chain was sequenced in a study of cytomegalovirus exposure and HLA in healthy donors. 13 Jbeta primers and 60 Vbeta primers were used for the PCR. TCRdb keeps only in-frame clones here, not all; method: immunoSEQ multiplex PCR. The repertoire includes approximately 160,000 clones, 81% of them detected once, and 1.3% sits in the top ten. V gave up 6 bases and J gave up 8 bases; unmatched junction bases: 10. CDR1 is WSHSY and CDR2 is SAAADI in the germline V gene. The CDR3 length is 14 residues. Sequencing was carried out using PBMCs. This chain uses TRBV10-2 with TRBJ2-1; 7 bases align to TRBD1. This receptor was obtained from a man aged 45-65 years in good health and CMV-seropositive. As DNA, the CDR3 is TGCGCCAGCAGACAGACAGGGCCCGGCCATGAGCAGTTCTTC. It translates to CASRQTGPGHEQFF.